The 7 T cell receptor beta chains presented below share a single source sample, sequenced in a study of Graves' ophthalmopathy and Graves' hyperthyroidism. RNA transcripts served as template for amplifying TCR beta CDR3 sequences. An opening RT-PCR round employed HTBI primers and preceded a second-round multiplex PCR. TCRdb recomputed calls from the multiplex PCR reads with MiXCR, one row per CDR3 protein. The table has some 520,000 distinct CDR3 sequences, over 13% seen once. Sequenced input: blood. The receptor set was obtained from a woman aged 30 to 39 with Graves' ophthalmopathy.

This clonotype showed up many times. V and J are TRBV4-1 and TRBJ2-7, with D uncertain. Germline loops: CDR1 MGHRA, CDR2 YSYEKL. The CDR3 spans 13 residues. Trimming took off 0 bases at V and 3 bases at J, with 6 bases between the two ends. CDR3 bases: TGCGCCAGCAGCCAAGATGACGGCTACGAGCAGTACTTC. Its protein is CASSQDDGYEQYF.

This clonotype has more than one count but fewer than ten. V is TRBV5-1 and J is TRBJ2-2; D is possibly TRBD2 (5 bases). Germline values: CDR1 SGHRS, CDR2 YFSETQ. The ends were cut back, 4 bases at V and 6 bases at J, with 13 bases in the middle. The CDR3 runs 14 residues. This CDR3 reads CASSAGPLSGELFF. The DNA for the CDR3 is TGCGCCAGCAGCGCGGGCCCCCTTTCCGGGGAGCTGTTTTTT. The variable domain in full, completed from reference TRBV5-1 and TRBJ2-2, reads KAGVTQTPRYLIKTRGQQVTLSCSPISGHRSVSWYQQTPGQGLQFLFEYFSETQRNKGNFPGRFSGRQFSNSRSEMNVSTLELGDSALYLCASSAGPLSGELFFGEGSRLTVL.

The chain recombines TRBV3-1 with TRBJ2-7; 7 bases line up with TRBD2. CDR1 and CDR2 from the germline V gene are LGHDT and YNNKEL (reference sequence). With V trimmed by 1 base and J by 4 bases, 4 bases remained unmatched. This CDR3 contains 14 residues. The CDR3 sequence: CASSQGEGLYEQYF. The DNA of the CDR3 is TGTGCCAGCAGCCAAGGGGAGGGACTTTACGAGCAGTACTTC.

J is TRBJ1-5 and V is TRBV4-1; D gene ambiguous. The CDR3 loop spans 16 amino acids. V was shortened by 5 bases and J by 4 bases, with 18 bases between the two germline ends. Looked up from germline, CDR1 is MGHRA and CDR2 is YSYEKL. The CDR3 DNA reads as TGCGCCAGCAGCTCCCCCCTTACCGCGTCAAATCAGCCCCAGCATTTT. Protein product: CASSSPLTASNQPQHF.

This clonotype occurred many times. The chain couples TRBV6-1 to TRBJ1-2; D is perhaps TRBD1 (5 bases). Trimming pared 6 bases from V and 5 bases from J, leaving 10 bases between. CDR1 and CDR2 (germline): MNHNS, SASEGT. The CDR3 runs 12 residues. DNA of the CDR3: TGTGCCAGCAGGGAGGGGTCTTATGGCTACACCTTC. It yields the protein CASREGSYGYTF.

At least ten counts were recorded for this clonotype. The junction does not match germline at one end; this may be a read error. The chain couples TRBV7-2 to TRBJ2-4; the match to TRBD1 covers 8 bases. CDR1 SGHTA and CDR2 FQGNSA come from the germline V gene. There are 13 residues in the CDR3. Here the CDR3 reads CASSGQGGDIKYF. CDR3 DNA sequence: TGTGCCAGCAGCGGACAGGGTGGGGACATTAAGTACTTC.

This rearrangement joins TRBV5-1 to TRBJ2-7; D possibly corresponds to TRBD1 (5 bases). V was trimmed by 0 bases and J by 2 bases, leaving 12 bases between them. Germline V lookup: CDR1 SGHRS, CDR2 YFSETQ. The CDR3 extends over 15 amino acids. The CDR3 region has the DNA TGCGCCAGCAGCTTGGCCCAAGGGGCGGCCTACGAGCAGTACTTC. Translating gives CASSLAQGAAYEQYF.